Listed below are T cell receptor beta chains from one sample, sequenced in a study of low-dose radiotherapy and immunotherapy resistance in tumors. TCRdb independently ran MiXCR on the reads; one entry per CDR3 protein. The data show approximately 84,000 distinct CDR3 sequences, with roughly 19% seen just once and approximately 2.8% held by the top ten. Sequenced here: PBMCs, sampled before treatment. The receptors were sampled from a male donor with prostate cancer. Both conserved end residues are part of each CDR3. D genes are given only for firm matches. The size field is filled for only some rows; it gives once, few, many or a size class.

clone size	D gene	V gene	J gene	CDR3 protein	CDR3 DNA
-	TRBD2	TRBV14	TRBJ2-1	CASSLRGGRYNEQFF	TGTGCCAGCAGCCTCCGGGGGGGCCGTTACAATGAGCAGTTCTTC
few	TRBD1	TRBV2	TRBJ2-7	CASGGQGPYEQYF	TGTGCCAGCGGGGGACAGGGACCCTACGAGCAGTACTTC
many	TRBD1	TRBV15	TRBJ1-1	CATSLGQGPNTEAFF	TGTGCCACCAGCTTAGGACAGGGCCCGAACACTGAAGCTTTCTTT
many	-	TRBV7-9	TRBJ2-5	CASSSTQGTTKETQYF	TGTGCCAGCAGCTCGACACAGGGTACCACTAAAGAGACCCAGTACTTC
many	TRBD1	TRBV5-1	TRBJ2-7	CASAMTGVYEQYF	TGCGCCAGCGCCATGACAGGGGTCTACGAGCAGTACTTC
many	-	TRBV30	TRBJ2-3	CAWNEGFRTDTQYF	TGTGCCTGGAACGAAGGCTTTCGCACAGATACGCAGTATTTT
-	-	TRBV6-5	TRBJ1-6	CASHRGAGFVSPLHF	TGTGCCAGCCATCGGGGGGCAGGGTTCGTCTCACCCCTCCACTTT
-	-	TRBV6-2/TRBV6-3	TRBJ1-1	CASRLALRTGNTEAFF	TGTGCCAGCAGACTAGCCCTAAGAACAGGGAACACTGAAGCTTTCTTT
many	-	TRBV28	TRBJ2-7	CASSSRGAGEGEQYF	TGTGCCAGCAGTTCCCGGGGGGCGGGGGAGGGCGAGCAGTACTTC
many	TRBD2	TRBV5-1	TRBJ2-5	CASSSRGEETQYF	TGCGCCAGCAGCTCGCGGGGGGAGGAGACCCAGTACTTC
many	-	TRBV15	TRBJ2-5	CATGVRETQYF	TGTGCCACCGGGGTGCGCGAGACCCAGTACTTC
many	TRBD2	TRBV19	TRBJ2-1	CASSVAPGLAGSEQFF	TGTGCCAGTAGTGTGGCCCCGGGACTAGCGGGATCTGAGCAGTTCTTC
many	-	TRBV4-1	TRBJ2-2	CASSPLGGTGELFF	TGCGCCAGCAGCCCCCTCGGGGGCACCGGGGAGCTGTTTTTT
many	-	TRBV29-1	TRBJ1-1	CSVVDGGEAFF	TGCAGCGTCGTTGACGGCGGTGAAGCTTTCTTT
-	-	TRBV6-2/TRBV6-3	TRBJ1-2	CASRETGAGNYGYTF	TGTGCCAGCAGGGAGACAGGAGCAGGCAACTATGGCTACACCTTC
few	-	TRBV14	TRBJ1-3	CASSHGNTIYF	TGTGCCAGCAGCCACGGAAACACCATATATTTT
many	TRBD2	TRBV6-5	TRBJ2-3	CASSPLSGGAADTQYF	TGTGCCAGCAGCCCACTTAGCGGGGGGGCGGCAGATACGCAGTATTTT
many	-	TRBV2	TRBJ2-7	CASSVEGWLYF	TGTGCCAGCAGTGTTGAGGGCTGGCTGTACTTC
many	-	TRBV5-4	TRBJ2-3	CASSLVQGSTDTQYF	TGTGCCAGCAGCTTGGTGCAGGGTAGCACAGATACGCAGTATTTT
many	-	TRBV29-1	TRBJ2-7	CSVGEQNYEQYF	TGCAGCGTTGGCGAACAGAACTACGAGCAGTACTTC
-	-	TRBV2	TRBJ2-7	CASSEVGEIYEQYF	TGTGCCAGCAGTGAAGTTGGGGAGATCTACGAGCAGTACTTC
many	-	TRBV13	TRBJ2-1	CASSSLRNEQFF	TGTGCCAGCAGCTCCCTCAGGAATGAGCAGTTCTTC
many	-	TRBV12-3/TRBV12-4	TRBJ1-2	CASSLASGNNYGYTF	TGTGCCAGCAGTTTAGCATCTGGAAATAACTATGGCTACACCTTC
-	TRBD2	TRBV20-1	TRBJ2-7	CSAIPSGVYEQYF	TGCAGTGCTATCCCTAGCGGGGTCTACGAGCAGTACTTC
many	-	TRBV12-5	TRBJ2-5	CASGLQETQYF	TGTGCTAGTGGTTTACAGGAGACCCAGTACTTC
many	-	TRBV7-2	TRBJ2-5	CASSPTGTALGTQYF	TGTGCCAGCAGCCCAACCGGGACCGCCCTAGGGACCCAGTACTTC
many	-	TRBV5-4	TRBJ2-1	CASSLRDRIYNEQFF	TGTGCCAGCAGTCTCCGGGATCGGATCTACAATGAGCAGTTCTTC
many	-	TRBV5-1	TRBJ2-5	CASRRGPETQYF	TGCGCCAGCAGGCGCGGACCAGAGACCCAGTACTTC
-	-	TRBV12-3/TRBV12-4	TRBJ2-2	CASSPVRGGPNTGELFFF	-
many	-	TRBV7-6	TRBJ2-1	CASSSTGNNEQFF	TGTGCCAGCAGCTCTACAGGAAACAATGAGCAGTTCTTC